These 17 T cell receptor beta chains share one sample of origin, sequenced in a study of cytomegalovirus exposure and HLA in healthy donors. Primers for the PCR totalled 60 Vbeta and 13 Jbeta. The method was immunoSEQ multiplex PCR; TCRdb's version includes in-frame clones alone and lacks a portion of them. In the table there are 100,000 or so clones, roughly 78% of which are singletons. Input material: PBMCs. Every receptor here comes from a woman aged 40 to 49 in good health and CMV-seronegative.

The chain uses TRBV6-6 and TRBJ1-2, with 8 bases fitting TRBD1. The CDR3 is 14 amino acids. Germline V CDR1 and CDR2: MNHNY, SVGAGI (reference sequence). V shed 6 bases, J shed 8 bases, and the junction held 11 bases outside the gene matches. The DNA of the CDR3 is TGTGCCAGCAGCCCGGCAAGGACAGGGAACGGCTACACCTTC. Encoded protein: CASSPARTGNGYTF.

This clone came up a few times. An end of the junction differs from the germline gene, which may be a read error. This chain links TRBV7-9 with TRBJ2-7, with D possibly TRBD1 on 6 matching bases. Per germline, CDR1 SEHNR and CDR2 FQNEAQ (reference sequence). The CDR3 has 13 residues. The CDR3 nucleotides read TGTGCCAGCAGCTTAGCCCGGGACACGAGTTCCTTCTTC. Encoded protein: CASSLARDTSSFF.

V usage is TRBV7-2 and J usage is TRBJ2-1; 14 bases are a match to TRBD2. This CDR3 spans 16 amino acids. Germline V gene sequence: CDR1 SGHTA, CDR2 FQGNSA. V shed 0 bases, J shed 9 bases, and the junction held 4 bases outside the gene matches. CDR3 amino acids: CASSLAGLAGVSEQFF. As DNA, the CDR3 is TGTGCCAGCAGCTTAGCGGGACTAGCGGGGGTCAGTGAGCAGTTCTTC.

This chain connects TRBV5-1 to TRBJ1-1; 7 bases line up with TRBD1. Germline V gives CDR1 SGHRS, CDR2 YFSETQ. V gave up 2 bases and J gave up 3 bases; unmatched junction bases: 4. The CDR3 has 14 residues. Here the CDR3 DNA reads TGCGCCAGCAGCTTAAGCCAGGGGGACACTGAAGCTTTCTTT. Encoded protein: CASSLSQGDTEAFF.

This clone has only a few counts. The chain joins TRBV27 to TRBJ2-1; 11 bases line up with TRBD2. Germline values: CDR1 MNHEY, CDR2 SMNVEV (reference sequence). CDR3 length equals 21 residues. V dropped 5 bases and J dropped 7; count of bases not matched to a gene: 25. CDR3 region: CASSQIQPGLAESWLGNEQFF. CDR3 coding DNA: TGTGCCAGCAGTCAGATTCAACCGGGACTAGCGGAGTCATGGTTGGGGAATGAGCAGTTCTTC.

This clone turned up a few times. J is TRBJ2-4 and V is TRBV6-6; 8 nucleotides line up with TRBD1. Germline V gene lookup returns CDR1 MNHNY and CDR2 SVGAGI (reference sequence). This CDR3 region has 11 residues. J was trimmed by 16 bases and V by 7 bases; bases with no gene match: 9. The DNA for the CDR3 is TGTGCCAGCACTAGACAGGGGAAGCGATACTTC. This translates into CASTRQGKRYF.

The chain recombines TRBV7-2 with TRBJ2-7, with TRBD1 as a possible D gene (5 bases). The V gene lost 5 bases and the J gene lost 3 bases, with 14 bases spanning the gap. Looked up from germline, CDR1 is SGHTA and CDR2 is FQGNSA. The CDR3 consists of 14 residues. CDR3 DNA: TGTGCCAGCAGCCATACACAGGAAATCTACGAGCAGTACTTC. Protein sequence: CASSHTQEIYEQYF.

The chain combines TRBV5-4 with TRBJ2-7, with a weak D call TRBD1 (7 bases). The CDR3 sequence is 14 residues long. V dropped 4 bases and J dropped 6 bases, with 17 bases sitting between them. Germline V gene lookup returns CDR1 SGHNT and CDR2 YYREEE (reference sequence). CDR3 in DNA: TGTGCCAGCAGCCGGGGGACAGCTCTGGTCGAGCAGTACTTC. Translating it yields CASSRGTALVEQYF. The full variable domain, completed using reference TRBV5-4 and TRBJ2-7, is ETGVTQSPTHLIKTRGQQVTLRCSSQSGHNTVSWYQQALGQGPQFIFQYYREEENGRGNFPPRFSGLQFPNYSSELNVNALELDDSALYLCASSRGTALVEQYFGPGTRLTVT.

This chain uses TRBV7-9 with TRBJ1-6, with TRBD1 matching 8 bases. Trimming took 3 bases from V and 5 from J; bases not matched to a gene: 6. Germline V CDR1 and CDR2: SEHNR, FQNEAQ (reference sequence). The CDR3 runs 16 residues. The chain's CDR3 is CASSFVRDRNNSPLHF. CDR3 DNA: TGTGCCAGCAGCTTTGTCCGGGACAGGAATAATTCACCCCTCCACTTT.

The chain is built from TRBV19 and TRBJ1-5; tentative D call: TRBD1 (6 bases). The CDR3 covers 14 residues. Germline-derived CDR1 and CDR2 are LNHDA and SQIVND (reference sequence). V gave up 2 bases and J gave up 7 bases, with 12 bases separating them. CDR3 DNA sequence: TGTGCCAGTAGTATACAGGGGCGTTACCAGCCCCAGCATTTT. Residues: CASSIQGRYQPQHF.

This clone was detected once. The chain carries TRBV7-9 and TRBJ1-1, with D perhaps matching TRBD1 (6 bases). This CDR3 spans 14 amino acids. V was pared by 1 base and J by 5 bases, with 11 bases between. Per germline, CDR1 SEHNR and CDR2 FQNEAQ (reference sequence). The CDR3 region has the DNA TGTGCCAGCAGCTTAGGGGCAGGGGAAACTGAAGCTTTCTTT. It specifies CASSLGAGETEAFF.

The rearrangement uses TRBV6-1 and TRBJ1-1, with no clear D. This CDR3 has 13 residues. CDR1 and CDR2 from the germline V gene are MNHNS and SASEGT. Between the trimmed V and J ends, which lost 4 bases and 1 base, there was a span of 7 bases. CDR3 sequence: CASSVRGNTEAFF. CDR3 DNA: TGTGCCAGCAGTGTTCGGGGGAACACTGAAGCTTTCTTT.

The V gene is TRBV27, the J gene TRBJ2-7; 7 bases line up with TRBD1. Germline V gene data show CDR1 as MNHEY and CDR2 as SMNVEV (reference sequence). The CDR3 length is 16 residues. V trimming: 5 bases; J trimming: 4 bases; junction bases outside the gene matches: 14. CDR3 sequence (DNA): TGTGCCAGCAGTCTTAATCCGGGACAGTTGGGGTACGAGCAGTACTTC. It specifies CASSLNPGQLGYEQYF.

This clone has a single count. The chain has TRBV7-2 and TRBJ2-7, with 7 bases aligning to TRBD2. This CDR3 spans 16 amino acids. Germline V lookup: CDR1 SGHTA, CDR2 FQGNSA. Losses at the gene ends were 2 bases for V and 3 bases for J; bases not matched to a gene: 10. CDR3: CASSLRGRGTGYEQYF. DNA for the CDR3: TGTGCCAGCAGCTTACGAGGGAGGGGTACTGGCTACGAGCAGTACTTC.

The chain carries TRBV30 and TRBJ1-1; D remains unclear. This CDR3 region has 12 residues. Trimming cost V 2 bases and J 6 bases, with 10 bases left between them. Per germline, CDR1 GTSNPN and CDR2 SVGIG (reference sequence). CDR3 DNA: TGTGCCTGGAGTTCCCGCGGGGCTGAAGCTTTCTTT. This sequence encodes CAWSSRGAEAFF.

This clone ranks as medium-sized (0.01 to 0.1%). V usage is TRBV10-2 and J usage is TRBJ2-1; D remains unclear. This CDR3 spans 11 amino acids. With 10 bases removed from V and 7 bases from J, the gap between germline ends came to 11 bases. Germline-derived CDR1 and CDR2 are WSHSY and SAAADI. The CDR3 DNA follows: TGCGCCACCCGGAGCCAAAATGAGCAGTTCTTC. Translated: CATRSQNEQFF.

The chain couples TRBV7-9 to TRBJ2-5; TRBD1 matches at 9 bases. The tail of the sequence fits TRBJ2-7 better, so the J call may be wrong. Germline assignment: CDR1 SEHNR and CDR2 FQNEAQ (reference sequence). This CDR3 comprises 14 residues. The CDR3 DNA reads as TGTGCCAGCAGTTCAACGGGACAGGGTTACGAGCAGTACTTC. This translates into CASSSTGQGYEQYF.